This T cell receptor (beta chain) appears in the sequencing data of a study of blood T cell repertoires in COVID-19. About the research overall: Nucleic acid was either cDNA or gDNA, and it came from T cells, B-cell-depleted T cells, or PBMCs.

V was trimmed by 7 bases and J by 3 bases, leaving 15 bases between them. The germline V gene encodes CDR1 MNHEY and CDR2 SMNVEV (reference sequence). This CDR3 is 15 amino acids long. This clone was counted only a few times. The authors' processing: Scientists estimated how many nucleated cells there were by amplifying reference gene primers. The assay was immunoSEQ multiplex PCR, and TCRdb's table has in-frame clones only and misses some. The V and J calls and the clone size are those of that table, but D and trimming were determined from the DNA. The table lists 150,000 or so clones, about 85% of them singletons, with over 2% in the top ten.

The TCR sequence derives from a woman between 65 and 79 years old with acute or convalescent COVID-19. The V call is TRBV27, the J call TRBJ2-2, with D possibly TRBD2 on 6 matching bases. Material: peripheral blood. The CDR3 bases are TGTGCCAGCACCCCGGCGGGACCGTACACCGGGGAGCTGTTTTTT. This sequence encodes CASTPAGPYTGELFF.